The 27 T cell receptor beta chains below were found in one sample sequenced in a study of blood T cell repertoires in COVID-19. Data came from immunoSEQ multiplex PCR; TCRdb stores just in-frame clones and leaves some out. The data show approximately 240,000 clones, with 85% seen just once and over 5.5% held by the top ten. Sequencing used peripheral blood. These receptors all stem from a woman in her fifties or sixties with active or convalescent COVID-19.

This clone was detected once. The chain employs TRBV5-1 and TRBJ2-1; TRBD1 matches 9 bases. Per the germline V gene, CDR1 is SGHRS and CDR2 is YFSETQ. Trimming took 7 bases from V and 6 from J; bases not matched to a gene: 11. The CDR3 runs to 15 residues. CDR3 nucleotides: TGCGCCAGCCTCCCGGGACAGGGTTCTTTCAATGAGCAGTTCTTC. Amino acids: CASLPGQGSFNEQFF.

J is TRBJ1-6 and V is TRBV6-5; TRBD1 aligns across 8 bases. CDR3 length: 16 residues. Per the germline V gene, CDR1 is MNHEY and CDR2 is SVGAGI. Trimming took 0 bases from V and 7 from J; bases not matched to a gene: 5. The DNA of the CDR3 is TGTGCCAGCAGTTACTCGTTCGGACAGGGAAATTCACCCCTCCACTTT. As protein: CASSYSFGQGNSPLHF.

A single count supports this clone. The chain recombines TRBV19 with TRBJ1-5; 10 nucleotides agree with TRBD1. In germline, CDR1 is LNHDA, CDR2 SQIVND (reference sequence). Trimming took 4 bases from V and 0 from J; bases not matched to a gene: 9. This CDR3 is built from 18 residues. The CDR3 nucleotides read TGTGCCAGTAGTACAACCGGGACAGGGGCCTTTAGCAATCAGCCCCAGCATTTT. Translating it yields CASSTTGTGAFSNQPQHF.

The chain combines TRBV7-9 with TRBJ2-7; 8 bases align to TRBD1. J gave up 7 bases and V 1 base, and 9 bases lay outside the gene matches. The CDR3 covers 15 residues. Germline CDR1 SEHNR, CDR2 FQNEAQ (reference sequence). For the CDR3, the DNA is TGTGCCAGCAGCTTAGTCGGACAGGGTATGAGGGAGCAGTACTTC. It encodes CASSLVGQGMREQYF.

The chain employs TRBV4-1 and TRBJ2-1; 8 nucleotides match TRBD2. Germline CDR1 and CDR2: MGHRA and YSYEKL. The CDR3 runs to 16 residues. The J segment lost 7 bases and the V segment lost 3 bases, leaving 11 bases of the junction unmatched. CDR3 sequence reads: CASSQTQAGDRNEQFF. DNA of the CDR3: TGCGCCAGCAGCCAGACTCAAGCGGGAGATCGGAATGAGCAGTTCTTC.

V gene TRBV7-6 combines with J gene TRBJ1-6; 11 bases agree with TRBD1. The CDR3 has 15 residues. The V gene end was trimmed by 5 bases and the J gene end by 6 bases; junction bases not matched to a gene: 3. Per the germline V gene, CDR1 is SGHVS and CDR2 is FNYEAQ. The CDR3 protein is CASSPGTGGNSPLHF. The CDR3 DNA reads TGTGCCAGCAGCCCCGGGACAGGGGGTAATTCACCCCTCCACTTT. Complete variable domain (other parts from reference TRBV7-6 and TRBJ1-6): GAGVSQSPRYKVTKRGQDVALRCDPISGHVSLYWYRQALGQGPEFLTYFNYEAQQDKSGLPNDRFSAERPEGSISTLTIQRTEQRDSAMYRCASSPGTGGNSPLHFGNGTRLTVT.

The chain uses TRBV11-2 and TRBJ2-5; 8 nucleotides agree with TRBD1. The germline CDR1 and CDR2 sequences are SGHAT and FQNNGV. The CDR3 is 13 residues long. J lost 7 bases, V lost 5 bases, and 6 bases had no gene match. CDR3 nucleotides: TGTGCCAGCAGCCCAGGGGGCGGTATGACCCAGTACTTC. Its translation is CASSPGGGMTQYF.

This chain links TRBV4-1 with TRBJ2-3, with 12 bases aligning to TRBD2. This CDR3 spans 16 amino acids. The germline V gene encodes CDR1 MGHRA and CDR2 YSYEKL. The J segment lost 2 bases and the V segment lost 3 bases, leaving 3 bases of the junction unmatched. This CDR3 reads CASSHWTSGATDTQYF. CDR3 sequence (DNA): TGCGCCAGCAGCCATTGGACTAGCGGGGCCACAGATACGCAGTATTTT.

The chain has TRBV6-1 and TRBJ2-7, with 8 bases identical to TRBD1. Germline values: CDR1 MNHNS, CDR2 SASEGT. This CDR3 spans 14 amino acids. V lost 3 bases to trimming and J lost 6 bases; unmatched junction nucleotides: 7. CDR3 sequence reads: CASSDPDRASEQYF. CDR3 DNA sequence: TGTGCCAGCAGTGATCCGGACAGGGCAAGCGAGCAGTACTTC.

This chain connects TRBV7-8 to TRBJ1-1; 7 nucleotides align to TRBD1. The CDR3 totals 14 residues. With V trimmed by 5 bases and J by 5 bases, 8 bases remained unmatched. CDR1 and CDR2 (germline): SGHVS, FQNEAQ. CDR3 amino acids: CASSRGTVGTEAFF. As DNA, the CDR3 is TGTGCCAGCAGCCGCGGGACAGTTGGGACTGAAGCTTTCTTT.

The V call is TRBV25-1, the J call TRBJ2-7, with TRBD2 matching 7 bases. The ends lost 10 bases at V and 2 bases at J; junction bases unmatched: 8. The CDR3 extends over 13 amino acids. Per germline, CDR1 MGHDK and CDR2 SYGVNS. CDR3 protein: CATSVGGAYEQYF. Written as DNA, the CDR3 is TGTGCCACCTCGGTGGGGGGGGCCTACGAGCAGTACTTC.

This rearrangement joins TRBV10-3 to TRBJ2-5; 9 bases fit TRBD2. The trim removed 4 bases at V and 2 bases at J, leaving 2 bases unmatched. Germline V CDR1 and CDR2: ENHRY, SYGVKD. The CDR3 contains 14 residues. In nucleotides, the CDR3 is TGTGCCATCAGTGGGACTAGCGAACAAGAGACCCAGTACTTC. Translation: CAISGTSEQETQYF.

The chain uses TRBV6-5 and TRBJ2-2; possibly TRBD1 for D (5 bases). The germline V and J ends were trimmed by 6 bases and 9 bases, with 8 bases remaining between them. The CDR3 is made up of 11 amino acids. The V gene's germline CDR1 is MNHEY and CDR2 SVGAGI. The CDR3 nucleotides are TGTGCCAGCAGCTGGGGCAGGGAGCTGTTTTTT. Residues: CASSWGRELFF.

The chain's CDR3 is CASSSDTQSREQYF. The DNA of the CDR3 is TGTGCCAGCAGCTCGGACACACAGTCGAGGGAGCAGTACTTC. This chain uses TRBV5-6 with TRBJ2-7, with D possibly TRBD1 on 5 matching bases. Germline V gives CDR1 SGHDT, CDR2 YYEEEE. The CDR3 length is 14 residues. V was clipped by 3 bases and J by 7 bases, with 17 bases between them.

The V gene is TRBV16, the J gene TRBJ1-5, with TRBD1 identical over 7 bases. The CDR3 covers 15 residues. V was pared by 2 bases and J by 1 base, with 2 bases of the junction left unmatched. Per germline, CDR1 KGHSY and CDR2 FQNENV. CDR3 loop: CASSQQGGSNQPQHF. The CDR3 coding sequence is TGTGCCAGCAGCCAACAGGGGGGAAGCAATCAGCCCCAGCATTTT.

DNA for the CDR3: TGTGCCAGCAGCGGGACAGGGATAGTCGGCTACACCTTC. Amino acid sequence: CASSGTGIVGYTF. This rearrangement joins TRBV7-2 to TRBJ1-2; 9 bases align to TRBD1. The CDR3 has 13 amino acids. Germline V gives CDR1 SGHTA, CDR2 FQGNSA. Trimming took 5 bases from V and 8 from J; bases not matched to a gene: 6.

The rearrangement uses TRBV18 and TRBJ1-4, with 7 bases aligning to TRBD1. This CDR3 is built from 16 residues. The junction had 5 bases not matched to a gene; V was cut back by 1 base and J by 3 bases. The V gene's germline CDR1 is KGHSH and CDR2 LQKENI. The CDR3 is CASSPLQGTANEKLFF. Here the CDR3 DNA reads TGTGCCAGCTCACCACTTCAAGGGACAGCTAATGAAAAACTGTTTTTT.

The sample holds one count of this clone. The V call is TRBV5-1, the J call TRBJ2-1; TRBD2 matches at 15 bases. Germline-derived CDR1 and CDR2 are SGHRS and YFSETQ. The CDR3 has 16 amino acids. V lost 3 bases to trimming and J lost 8 bases; unmatched junction nucleotides: 6. The CDR3 protein is CASSWTSGGGQDEQFF. The CDR3 DNA sequence: TGCGCCAGCAGCTGGACTAGCGGGGGGGGCCAGGATGAGCAGTTCTTC.

CDR3 in DNA: TGCGCCAGCAGCTTCCTCGGGACAGGGAGAAGAGGGGACAATGAGCAGTTCTTC. Protein product: CASSFLGTGRRGDNEQFF. V is TRBV5-1 and J is TRBJ2-1, with 9 bases fitting TRBD1. The CDR3 has 18 amino acids. Germline CDR1 SGHRS, CDR2 YFSETQ. V was clipped by 2 bases and J by 5 bases; unmatched bases: 14.

The V and J genes are TRBV30 and TRBJ2-3; D remains unclear. This CDR3 region has 14 residues. The V end lost 6 bases, the J end lost 2 bases, and 15 bases lay between the germline ends. Germline CDR1 and CDR2: GTSNPN and SVGIG (reference sequence). CDR3: CACRFASTTDTQYF. In nucleotides, the CDR3 is TGTGCCTGTCGTTTCGCTAGTACCACAGATACGCAGTATTTT. Full variable domain (rest looked up from reference TRBV30 and TRBJ2-3): SQTIHQWPATLVQPVGSPLSLECTVEGTSNPNLYWYRQAAGRGLQLLFYSVGIGQISSEVPQNLSASRPQDRQFILSSKKLLLSDSGFYLCACRFASTTDTQYFGPGTRLTVL.

V usage is TRBV5-1 and J usage is TRBJ2-7; D is ambiguous. V dropped 6 bases and J dropped 5 bases, with 15 bases sitting between them. CDR1 and CDR2 (germline): SGHRS, YFSETQ. The CDR3 consists of 13 residues. In nucleotides, the CDR3 is TGCGCCAGCACCAACGAGGTGTCTGACGAGCAGTACTTC. This gives the protein CASTNEVSDEQYF.

The chain recombines TRBV28 with TRBJ2-1, with 8 nucleotides matching TRBD1. This CDR3 is built from 16 residues. V gave up 5 bases and J gave up 6 bases; unmatched junction bases: 12. From germline, CDR1 is MDHEN and CDR2 SYDVKM. CDR3 bases: TGTGCCAGCAGTCAATCAAGGACAGGGAGGAGCAATGAGCAGTTCTTC. This gives the protein CASSQSRTGRSNEQFF.

J is TRBJ1-1 and V is TRBV7-2; D is unresolved. Germline V gene data show CDR1 as SGHTA and CDR2 as FQGNSA. Trimming left V 2 bases short and J 0 bases short, with 10 bases between. The CDR3 is made up of 15 amino acids. This chain's CDR3 is CASSLWFSLNTEAFF. CDR3 bases: TGTGCCAGCAGCTTATGGTTCAGTCTGAACACTGAAGCTTTCTTT. The variable domain in full, with the rest retrieved from reference TRBV7-2 and TRBJ1-1, is GAGVSQSPSNKVTEKGKDVELRCDPISGHTALYWYRQSLGQGLEFLIYFQGNSAPDKSGLPSDRFSAERTGGSVSTLTIQRTQQEDSAVYLCASSLWFSLNTEAFFGQGTRLTVV.

J is TRBJ2-6 and V is TRBV6-1, with D uncertain. The germline gives CDR1 MNHNS, CDR2 SASEGT. The CDR3 contains 17 residues. Trimming pared 3 bases from V and 0 bases from J, leaving 12 bases between. The CDR3 sequence is CASSDHLPLSGANVLTF. The CDR3 DNA is TGTGCCAGCAGTGACCACCTCCCACTCTCTGGGGCCAACGTCCTGACTTTC.

This rearrangement joins TRBV11-2 to TRBJ2-7; TRBD2 aligns across 11 bases. The V gene end was trimmed by 5 bases and the J gene end by 1 base; junction bases not matched to a gene: 4. CDR3 size: 15 residues. In germline, CDR1 is SGHAT, CDR2 FQNNGV. CDR3 in DNA: TGTGCCAGCAGCATTAGCGGGAGGGAATCCTACGAGCAGTACTTC. This codes for CASSISGRESYEQYF.

This clone appeared a single time. This chain connects TRBV4-1 to TRBJ1-1; tentative D call: TRBD1 (5 bases). Trimming removed 0 bases from V and 5 bases from J, with 13 bases in between. The CDR3 length is 15 residues. The germline CDR1 and CDR2 sequences are MGHRA and YSYEKL. The CDR3 sequence is CASSQDQGLGTEAFF. The CDR3 nucleotides are TGCGCCAGCAGCCAAGATCAGGGTCTGGGGACTGAAGCTTTCTTT.

This chain connects TRBV6-6 to TRBJ1-4; D not certain. CDR1 is MNHNY and CDR2 is SVGAGI in the germline V gene (reference sequence). This CDR3 comprises 14 residues. V shed 2 bases and J shed 8 bases, with 12 bases lying between them. This CDR3 reads CASSYPRGGEKLFF. In nucleotides, the CDR3 is TGTGCCAGCAGTTACCCCCGGGGAGGAGAAAAACTGTTTTTT.